Sequencing of this T cell receptor beta chain was carried out in a study of T cell repertoires and HLA-DP antigens. On the study more broadly: In vitro CD4+ alloreactivity was against HeLa-presented HLA-DP. Sorted CD137+CD4+ samples averaged roughly 0.2 ug DNA; pre-culture CD4+ samples, approximately 1,100 ng.

Sequencing was performed with immunoSEQ multiplex PCR; in TCRdb, only in-frame clones are kept and a portion is missing. The sample holds about 73,000 clones; roughly 77% are singletons and the top ten take around 1.5%. The CDR3 length is 13 residues. Germline V CDR1 and CDR2: SEHNR, FQNEAQ (reference sequence). Trimming stripped 1 base from V and 2 bases from J, with 4 bases between. With regard to this clone: Its antigen is as yet unknown. The same CDR3 can be traced to other DNA sequences in this sample.

The sequence derives from a man aged 55 to 70 in good health and CMV-seronegative. The chain carries TRBV7-9 and TRBJ2-3; D remains ambiguous. Sequencing input: CD4+ T cells from PBMCs. CDR3 region: CASSLGTTDTQYF. Written as DNA, the CDR3 is TGTGCCAGCAGCTTAGGCACCACAGATACGCAGTATTTT.